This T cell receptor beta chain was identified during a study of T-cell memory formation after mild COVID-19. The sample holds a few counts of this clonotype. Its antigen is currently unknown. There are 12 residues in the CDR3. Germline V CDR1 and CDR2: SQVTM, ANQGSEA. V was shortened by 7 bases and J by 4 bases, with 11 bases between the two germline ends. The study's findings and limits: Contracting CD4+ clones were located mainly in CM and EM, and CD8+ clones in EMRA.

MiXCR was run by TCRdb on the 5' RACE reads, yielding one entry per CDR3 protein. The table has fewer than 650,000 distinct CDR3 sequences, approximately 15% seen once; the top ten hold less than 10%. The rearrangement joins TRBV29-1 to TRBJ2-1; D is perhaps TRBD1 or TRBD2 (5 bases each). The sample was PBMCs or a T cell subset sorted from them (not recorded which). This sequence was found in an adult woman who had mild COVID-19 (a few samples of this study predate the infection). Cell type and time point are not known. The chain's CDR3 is CSAGWGYNEQFF. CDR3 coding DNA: TGCAGCGCTGGGTGGGGGTACAATGAGCAGTTCTTC.